This is a list of T cell receptor beta chains from one sample in a study of molecular identifiers for immune sequencing clone quantification. In TCRdb, the PCR reads were re-called with MiXCR into one record per CDR3 protein. Counted here are about 640,000 distinct CDR3 sequences, about 20% occurring once; the ten biggest clones make up 0.85%. The sample taken for sequencing was naive CD8+ T cells from blood, with Jurkat cell RNA spiked in. Receptor source: a human donor in good health. Some libraries in this study had Jurkat cell RNA spiked in. CDR3s include the opening cysteine and the closing phenylalanine or tryptophan. The D gene is left open where the match is weak. Rows may omit the clone size; those that give it use once, few, many or a size class.

>-|TRBV19|TRBJ2-7|-
CASSVGGRGFSYEQYF
TGTGCCAGTAGTGTAGGCGGTCGGGGCTTCTCCTACGAGCAGTACTTC
>-|TRBV11-2|TRBJ1-4|-
CASSQFGSTNEKLFF
TGTGCCAGCAGCCAGTTCGGGAGCACTAATGAAAAACTGTTTTTT
>many|TRBV5-6|TRBJ2-6|-
CASSFSVLGSGANVLTF
TGTGCCAGCAGCTTTAGTGTTTTGGGGTCTGGGGCCAACGTCCTGACTTTC
>few|TRBV7-2|TRBJ2-7|TRBD2
CASSSSPSGYEQYF
TGTGCCAGCAGCTCCTCCCCTAGCGGCTACGAGCAGTACTTC
>many|TRBV25-1|TRBJ2-7|-
CASSKGGYEQYF
TGTGCCAGCAGTAAGGGGGGCTACGAGCAGTACTTC
>many|TRBV13|TRBJ2-5|-
CASSPLQGSEIGETQYF
TGTGCCAGCAGCCCCTTACAGGGCAGTGAAATTGGAGAGACCCAGTACTTC
>many|TRBV27|TRBJ2-3|TRBD2
CASSYGLAGTTDTQYF
TGTGCCAGCAGTTACGGACTAGCGGGGACCACAGATACGCAGTATTTT
>few|TRBV5-6|TRBJ2-3|-
CAPDTQYF
TGTGCCCCAGATACGCAGTATTTT
>many|TRBV7-2|TRBJ2-7|TRBD2
CASSLTSGSVPYEQYF
TGTGCCAGCAGCCTTACTAGCGGGAGTGTTCCCTACGAGCAGTACTTC
>many|TRBV20-1|TRBJ2-2|-
CSAREGTNTGELFF
TGCAGTGCTAGAGAGGGGACGAACACCGGGGAGCTGTTTTTT
>-|TRBV11-2|TRBJ2-7|-
CASSLGAASSYEQYF
TGTGCCAGCAGCTTAGGAGCAGCGAGCTCCTACGAGCAGTACTTC
>many|TRBV7-2|TRBJ2-7|-
CASSPRQAHYEQYF
TGTGCCAGCAGCCCAAGACAGGCCCACTACGAGCAGTACTTC
>many|TRBV7-9|TRBJ1-1|TRBD1
CASSLGTGPNTEAFF
TGTGCCAGCAGCCTGGGGACAGGGCCGAACACTGAAGCTTTCTTT
>-|TRBV4-1|TRBJ2-7|TRBD1
CASSQKGTESSYEQYF
TGCGCCAGCAGCCAAAAAGGGACAGAGTCCTCCTACGAGCAGTACTTC
>many|TRBV7-6|TRBJ2-7|TRBD2
CASSSLTSGASYEQYF
TGTGCCAGCAGCTCCCTGACTAGCGGAGCTTCCTACGAGCAGTACTTC
>few|TRBV6-1|TRBJ1-2|-
CASSESRGGYGYTF
TGTGCCAGCAGTGAAAGCAGGGGCGGCTATGGCTACACCTTC
>-|TRBV28|TRBJ2-7|-
CASSSRYSYEQYF
TGTGCCAGCAGTTCAAGGTATTCCTACGAGCAGTACTTC
>many|TRBV7-9|TRBJ2-1|TRBD1
CASSLAVGQGVEFF
TGTGCCAGCAGCTTAGCCGTTGGGCAGGGGGTTGAGTTCTTC
>many|TRBV29-1|TRBJ2-7|-
CSVVPGADEQYF
TGCAGCGTTGTTCCGGGGGCTGATGAGCAGTACTTC
>many|TRBV3-1|TRBJ2-7|TRBD2
CASSQDPSGRWYEQYF
TGTGCCAGCAGCCAAGACCCTAGCGGGAGGTGGTACGAGCAGTACTTC
>-|TRBV19|TRBJ2-1|-
CASSIGVNEQFF
TGTGCCAGTTCGATAGGAGTAAATGAGCAGTTCTTC
>many|TRBV7-9|TRBJ2-2|-
CASSFLGVGGQAGTGELFF
TGTGCCAGCAGCTTTTTAGGAGTTGGTGGGCAGGCCGGCACCGGGGAGCTGTTTTTT
>many|TRBV4-3|TRBJ2-1|TRBD2
CASSQDPAGEFYNEQFF
TGCGCCAGCAGCCAAGATCCGGCGGGAGAATTCTACAATGAGCAGTTCTTC
>many|TRBV9|TRBJ1-3|-
CASSDNRDKPSGNTIYF
TGTGCCAGCAGCGATAACCGGGACAAACCCTCTGGAAACACCATATATTTT
>-|TRBV7-9|TRBJ2-5|TRBD1
CASSPFPGQLSQETQYF
TGTGCCAGCAGCCCCTTCCCGGGACAGCTCTCCCAAGAGACCCAGTACTTC
>many|TRBV4-3|TRBJ2-3|-
CASSQDGSRETDTQYF
TGCGCCAGCAGCCAAGATGGGTCTAGAGAAACAGATACGCAGTATTTT
>many|TRBV7-9|TRBJ1-3|TRBD1
CASRTGDDLNTIYF
TGTGCCAGCCGGACAGGGGACGATTTGAACACCATATATTTT
>many|TRBV2|TRBJ2-7|-
CASGPPSYEQYF
TGTGCCAGCGGGCCCCCTTCCTACGAGCAGTACTTC
>many|TRBV7-9|TRBJ1-1|TRBD1
CASSFSTGMNTEAFF
TGTGCCAGCAGCTTCTCGACAGGGATGAACACTGAAGCTTTCTTT
>few|TRBV6-5|TRBJ2-7|-
CASSYSDGTYEQYF
TGTGCCAGCAGTTACTCGGACGGAACCTACGAGCAGTACTTC
>many|TRBV6-1|TRBJ1-1|-
CASSEEGEFEAFF
TGTGCCAGCAGTGAAGAAGGGGAATTTGAAGCTTTCTTT
>many|TRBV5-1|TRBJ2-7|-
CASSLAPDYEQYF
TGCGCCAGCAGCTTGGCCCCAGACTACGAGCAGTACTTC
>many|TRBV20-1|TRBJ1-1|-
CSARDSRENTEAFF
TGCAGTGCTAGAGATAGCCGGGAGAACACTGAAGCTTTCTTT
>-|TRBV10-2|TRBJ1-4|-
CASQRRGSVPEKLFF
TGCGCCAGCCAGCGAAGGGGATCCGTCCCTGAAAAACTGTTTTTT
>-|TRBV27|TRBJ2-1|TRBD2
CASSLSTSGYNERFF
TGTGCCAGCAGTTTAAGTACTAGCGGATACAATGAGCGGTTCTTC
>many|TRBV4-3|TRBJ2-3|-
CASSPGTVRGGTDTQYF
TGCGCCAGCAGCCCGGGCACGGTGAGGGGGGGCACAGATACGCAGTATTTT
>-|TRBV6-6|TRBJ2-7|TRBD2
CATLAGDYEQYF
TGTGCCACACTAGCGGGAGACTACGAGCAGTACTTC
>-|TRBV6-5|TRBJ2-1|-
CASSYQGANEQFF
TGTGCCAGCAGTTACCAAGGGGCAAATGAGCAGTTCTTC
>many|TRBV30|TRBJ1-6|-
CAWSFRLFGSPLHF
TGTGCCTGGAGTTTCCGGCTATTTGGGTCACCCCTCCACTTT
>many|TRBV5-6|TRBJ2-3|-
CASSPTARGDTQYF
TGTGCCAGCAGCCCGACAGCGAGGGGAGATACGCAGTATTTT